What follows are 26 T cell receptor beta chains derived from one specimen sequenced in a study of stem cell transplantation in POMP-related autoinflammatory disease (dated by TCRdb to about 2021). The library was obtained by the immunoSEQ multiplex PCR assay. TCRdb mirrors the immuneACCESS table, restricted to in-frame sequences. Some clones are absent from its copies; in checked studies, under half trace to an unresolved V gene, and the reason for the others is unknown. Counted in this sample were over 550 clones; roughly nine tenths of them appeared once. Of the sample, roughly 8.7% falls within the top ten clones. Sequencing was carried out using CD4+ follicular helper T cells (Tfh) from PBMCs. Reading the label with the study, this specimen's cell subset or site is: T follicular helper cells. These receptors were taken from a human donor in good health.

V usage is TRBV11-3 and J usage is TRBJ2-2; the D gene is possibly TRBD2 (5 bases). Trimming removed 1 base from V and 6 bases from J, with 6 bases in between. Germline CDR1 is SGHNT and CDR2 is YENEEA. The CDR3 is 13 amino acids. CDR3 nucleotides: TGTGCCAGCAGCTTAGTGAGGGCCGGGGAGCTGTTTTTT. This sequence encodes CASSLVRAGELFF.

This chain uses TRBV18 with TRBJ2-7; D remains ambiguous. V lost 3 bases to trimming and J lost 3 bases, with 6 bases between them. CDR1 is KGHSH, CDR2 LQKENI, per germline. The CDR3 has 12 residues. In DNA form, the CDR3 reads TGTGCCAGCTCACCTGGGGACTACGAGCAGTACTTC. Protein product: CASSPGDYEQYF.

CDR3 sequence (DNA): TGCGCCAGCAGCCAAGAGGACAGGGGTCACGAGCAGTACTTC. This translates into CASSQEDRGHEQYF. V usage is TRBV4-3 and J usage is TRBJ2-7; 9 bases map to TRBD1. The V gene's germline CDR1 is LGHNA and CDR2 YSLEER. CDR3 length: 14 residues. V lost 0 bases and J lost 5; bases outside the gene matches: 2.

The chain combines TRBV6-5 with TRBJ2-1; D not certain. CDR3 length: 15 amino acids. Trimming pared 8 bases from V and 0 bases from J, leaving 14 bases between. CDR1 is MNHEY, CDR2 SVGAGI, per germline. The CDR3 region is CASRKRSSSYNEQFF. For the CDR3, the DNA is TGTGCCAGCCGCAAAAGGAGTAGCTCCTACAATGAGCAGTTCTTC.

The genes are TRBV5-6 and TRBJ2-6; possibly TRBD1 for D (5 bases). Germline loops: CDR1 SGHDT, CDR2 YYEEEE. Trimming removed 1 base from V and 1 base from J, with 6 bases in between. This CDR3 comprises 15 residues. This CDR3 is CASSLSGSGANVLTF. Here the CDR3 DNA reads TGTGCCAGCAGCTTGTCAGGGTCTGGGGCCAACGTCCTGACTTTC.

CDR3 in DNA: TGTGCCAGCAGTTTGCAGGGGGATTTGAGCTCCTATAATTCACCCCTCCACTTT. Amino acid sequence: CASSLQGDLSSYNSPLHF. V usage is TRBV2 and J usage is TRBJ1-6; 7 nucleotides agree with TRBD1. Germline CDR1 reads SNHLY; CDR2 reads FYNNEI. The CDR3 loop spans 18 amino acids. V trimming: 5 bases; J trimming: 0 bases; junction bases outside the gene matches: 10.

The chain links TRBV7-2 to TRBJ2-2; D may be TRBD1 (5 bases). Per germline, CDR1 SGHTA and CDR2 FQGNSA. CDR3 length: 14 amino acids. Deletions cut 8 bases from V and 7 bases from J, with 17 bases between. CDR3 residues: CASGQSSRVGELFF. In DNA form, the CDR3 reads TGTGCCAGCGGACAAAGTTCCAGGGTCGGGGAGCTGTTTTTT.

The chain combines TRBV10-2 with TRBJ1-1; D is ambiguous. V lost 10 bases, J lost 4 bases, and 16 bases lay in between. CDR1 WSHSY and CDR2 SAAADI come from the germline V gene. The CDR3 is 13 residues long. The CDR3 nucleotides read TGCGCCACCCTCGCGGGAACGAGCACTGAAGCTTTCTTT. Encoded protein: CATLAGTSTEAFF.

Regarding this clone: Compared with germline, one end of the junction differs, possibly owing to a read error. J is TRBJ1-2 and V is TRBV15, with D unclear. There are 13 residues in the CDR3. The germline CDR1 and CDR2 sequences are LNHNV and YYDKDF (reference sequence). The CDR3 bases are TGTGCCACCAGCAGAGCCGGATATCTGGGCGGGGACTTC. The encoded protein is CATSRAGYLGGDF.

The chain links TRBV6-5 to TRBJ2-5; a weak D match, TRBD2 (5 bases). With 3 bases removed from V and 5 bases from J, the gap between germline ends came to 16 bases. Germline V CDR1 and CDR2: MNHEY, SVGAGI. The CDR3 sequence is 15 residues long. The CDR3 sequence is CASSYSWSAVETQYF. The CDR3 nucleotides read TGTGCCAGCAGTTATTCGTGGTCAGCGGTGGAGACCCAGTACTTC.

The chain recombines TRBV7-2 with TRBJ2-5; 8 bases are a match to TRBD2. Trimming took 4 bases from V and 4 from J; bases not matched to a gene: 8. There are 15 residues in the CDR3. Germline loops: CDR1 SGHTA, CDR2 FQGNSA. In nucleotides, the CDR3 is TGTGCCAGCAGCTGGGGACTAGGGGCGGGAGAGACCCAGTACTTC. Encoded protein: CASSWGLGAGETQYF.

The chain recombines TRBV18 with TRBJ2-1, with 7 bases lining up with TRBD1. With 0 bases clipped from V and 7 bases from J, the junction kept 15 bases outside the gene matches. Germline V gene lookup returns CDR1 KGHSH and CDR2 LQKENI. The CDR3 length is 18 residues. The CDR3 nucleotides are TGTGCCAGCTCACCACCGATTATAGACAGGGAATTTTGGAATGAGCAGTTCTTC. It yields the protein CASSPPIIDREFWNEQFF.

The chain links TRBV5-1 to TRBJ2-3; D gene uncertain. V was cut by 0 bases and J by 3 bases, with 5 bases left in between. Germline V lookup: CDR1 SGHRS, CDR2 YFSETQ. The CDR3 is made up of 13 amino acids. CDR3: CASSLGRTDTQYF. In DNA form, the CDR3 reads TGCGCCAGCAGCTTGGGAAGAACAGATACGCAGTATTTT.

V is TRBV27 and J is TRBJ2-7, with D possibly matching TRBD2 (6 bases). Germline V lookup: CDR1 MNHEY, CDR2 SMNVEV (reference sequence). This CDR3 has 16 residues. The V end was cut by 5 bases, the J end by 3 bases, with 20 bases between. The CDR3: CASSPHQNRLDYEQYF. CDR3 nucleotides: TGTGCCAGCAGTCCCCATCAAAATCGACTAGACTACGAGCAGTACTTC.

J is TRBJ1-6 and V is TRBV5-1; D is uncertain. V lost 4 bases and J 10 bases, leaving 18 bases between the germline ends. CDR3 length equals 15 residues. The germline V gene has CDR1 SGHRS and CDR2 YFSETQ. The CDR3 nucleotides read TGCGCCAGCAGCGCCACTCACAGATCGAGCTCACCCCTCCACTTT. This sequence encodes CASSATHRSSSPLHF.

The gene calls are TRBV7-9 and TRBJ2-2; D may be TRBD2 (5 bases). Germline lookup yields CDR1 SEHNR and CDR2 FQNEAQ (reference sequence). Trimming took off 3 bases at V and 7 bases at J, with 9 bases between the two ends. The CDR3 covers 13 residues. CDR3 sequence reads: CASSFGEIGELFF. CDR3 in DNA: TGTGCCAGCAGCTTTGGGGAGATCGGGGAGCTGTTTTTT.

The rearrangement joins TRBV28 to TRBJ1-2; D may be TRBD1 (5 bases). The V and J ends lost 4 bases and 4 bases respectively, with 13 bases between them. CDR1 is MDHEN and CDR2 is SYDVKM in the germline V gene. CDR3 length: 14 residues. CDR3 DNA: TGTGCCAGCAGTTCCGGGGCAGACGGCTATGGCTACACCTTC. Its translation: CASSSGADGYGYTF.

This rearrangement joins TRBV5-1 to TRBJ2-1; D is possibly TRBD1 or TRBD2 (5 bases each). The CDR3 has 14 amino acids. Trimming pared 4 bases from V and 6 bases from J, leaving 14 bases between. Germline lookup yields CDR1 SGHRS and CDR2 YFSETQ. The chain's CDR3 is CASSPTPGGNEQFF. DNA for the CDR3: TGCGCCAGCAGCCCCACCCCTGGGGGCAATGAGCAGTTCTTC. Together with reference TRBV5-1 and TRBJ2-1, the CDR3 gives the full variable domain: KAGVTQTPRYLIKTRGQQVTLSCSPISGHRSVSWYQQTPGQGLQFLFEYFSETQRNKGNFPGRFSGRQFSNSRSEMNVSTLELGDSALYLCASSPTPGGNEQFFGPGTRLTVL.

The rearrangement links TRBV13 to TRBJ2-5; maybe TRBD2 (7 bases). Per germline, CDR1 PRHDT and CDR2 FYEKMQ (reference sequence). This CDR3 comprises 16 residues. V was clipped by 5 bases and J by 3 bases, with 19 bases between them. The CDR3 DNA reads TGTGCCAGCAGCCCTACATGGGGGGGCCAAAAAGAGACCCAGTACTTC. Its translation: CASSPTWGGQKETQYF.

The genes are TRBV4-3 and TRBJ2-2; D remains unclear. Between the trimmed V and J ends, which lost 4 bases and 7 bases, there was a span of 10 bases. The CDR3 totals 13 residues. CDR1 and CDR2 (germline): LGHNA, YSLEER. The CDR3 DNA reads TGCGCCAGCAGCCTCTTTGGGGACGGGGAGCTGTTTTTT. Protein sequence: CASSLFGDGELFF.

J is TRBJ1-2 and V is TRBV6-1, with D hard to call. Germline V gives CDR1 MNHNS, CDR2 SASEGT. The CDR3 runs 12 residues. The ends were cut back, 5 bases at V and 7 bases at J, with 11 bases in the middle. The CDR3 bases are TGTGCCAGCAGTTTAAAAGAGTTTGGCTACACCTTC. This codes for CASSLKEFGYTF.

The chain links TRBV19 to TRBJ2-7; 8 nucleotides agree with TRBD1. The germline V gene encodes CDR1 LNHDA and CDR2 SQIVND (reference sequence). The CDR3 is made up of 13 amino acids. V lost 7 bases to trimming and J lost 5 bases; unmatched junction nucleotides: 7. The CDR3 sequence is CASMDRVLHEQYF. CDR3 DNA sequence: TGTGCCAGTATGGACAGGGTACTTCACGAGCAGTACTTC.

J is TRBJ2-5 and V is TRBV6-6; TRBD1 agrees at 8 bases. The CDR3 is 12 amino acids. CDR1 and CDR2 (germline): MNHNY, SVGAGI (reference sequence). Losses at the gene ends were 10 bases for V and 5 bases for J; bases not matched to a gene: 6. The CDR3 sequence: CATDRGGETQYF. As DNA, the CDR3 is TGTGCCACCGACAGGGGTGGGGAGACCCAGTACTTC.

This chain links TRBV7-9 with TRBJ2-1; D assignment may be TRBD1 or TRBD2 (6 bases each). The V gene's germline CDR1 is SEHNR and CDR2 FQNEAQ (reference sequence). V was trimmed by 3 bases and J by 3 bases, leaving 15 bases between them. The CDR3 has 16 residues. DNA for the CDR3: TGTGCCAGCAGCTTCACGGGGGCCCTTAACTACAATGAGCAGTTCTTC. Translation: CASSFTGALNYNEQFF.

This clone was observed once. The gene calls are TRBV28 and TRBJ2-3, with a possible D match to TRBD2 (6 bases). CDR1 is MDHEN and CDR2 is SYDVKM in the germline V gene. Trimming left V 6 bases short and J 5 bases short, with 18 bases between. CDR3 length: 15 residues. CDR3 nucleotides: TGTGCCAGCAGCCCCGGCGGGGAGGCCAAAGATACGCAGTATTTT. This translates into CASSPGGEAKDTQYF.

This clone appeared a single time. The CDR3 bases are TGTGCCAGCAGCCGATCGACAGGGAAGAGCAATCAGCCCCAGCATTTT. Translated: CASSRSTGKSNQPQHF. This rearrangement joins TRBV27 to TRBJ1-5, with 7 bases lining up with TRBD1. The CDR3 sequence is 16 residues long. Per the germline V gene, CDR1 is MNHEY and CDR2 is SMNVEV (reference sequence). V lost 6 bases and J lost 1; bases outside the gene matches: 9.